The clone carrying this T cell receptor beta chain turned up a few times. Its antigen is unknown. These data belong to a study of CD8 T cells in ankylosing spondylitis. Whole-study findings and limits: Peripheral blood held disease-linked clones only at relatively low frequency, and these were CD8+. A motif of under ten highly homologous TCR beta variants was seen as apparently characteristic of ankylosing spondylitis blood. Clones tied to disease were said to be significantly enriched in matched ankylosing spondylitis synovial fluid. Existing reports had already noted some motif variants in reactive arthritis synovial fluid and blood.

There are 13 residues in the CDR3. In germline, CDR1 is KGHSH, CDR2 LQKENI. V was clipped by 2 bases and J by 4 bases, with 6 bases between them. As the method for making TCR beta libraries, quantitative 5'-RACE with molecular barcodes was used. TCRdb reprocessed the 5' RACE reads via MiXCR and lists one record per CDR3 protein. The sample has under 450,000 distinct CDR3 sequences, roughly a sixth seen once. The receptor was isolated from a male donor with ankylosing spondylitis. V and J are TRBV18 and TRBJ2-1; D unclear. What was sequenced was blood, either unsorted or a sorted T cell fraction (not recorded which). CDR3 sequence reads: CASSPSFYNEQFF. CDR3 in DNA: TGTGCCAGCTCACCAAGCTTTTACAATGAGCAGTTCTTC.